The 28 T cell receptor beta chains below all came from one sample that was sequenced in a study of T-cell memory formation after mild COVID-19. TCRdb independently ran MiXCR on the 5' RACE reads; one entry per CDR3 protein. The profile covers about 560,000 distinct CDR3 sequences, with approximately 15% appearing a single time and about 8.1% taken by the ten largest. Input material: PBMCs or a T cell subset sorted from them (not recorded which). The receptor source for this set is an adult woman who had mild COVID-19 (a few samples of this study predate the infection). Cell type and time point are not known.

V and J are TRBV5-1 and TRBJ2-7, with a possible D match to TRBD2 (6 bases). The germline V and J ends were trimmed by 0 bases and 7 bases, with 20 bases remaining between them. Per the germline V gene, CDR1 is SGHRS and CDR2 is YFSETQ. The CDR3 is 16 amino acids. This chain's CDR3 is CASSLGEAQTLGEQYF. In DNA, the CDR3 is TGCGCCAGCAGCTTGGGGGAGGCACAGACCCTTGGGGAGCAGTACTTC.

The chain carries TRBV29-1 and TRBJ1-1; D is undetermined. V gave up 1 base and J gave up 8 bases, with 5 bases separating them. The CDR3 sequence is 10 residues long. Germline assignment: CDR1 SQVTM and CDR2 ANQGSEA. The CDR3 coding sequence is TGCAGCGTTGAAGGCCCAGAAGCTTTCTTT. Residues: CSVEGPEAFF.

The V and J genes are TRBV7-3 and TRBJ1-1, with D tentatively TRBD1 (5 bases). Trimming shortened V by 5 bases and J by 0 bases, and 10 bases separated the two germline ends. Per germline, CDR1 SGHTA and CDR2 FQGTGA. CDR3 length: 14 amino acids. The CDR3 sequence: CASSMGTLNTEAFF. CDR3 DNA: TGTGCCAGCAGCATGGGGACGTTGAACACTGAAGCTTTCTTT.

This clonotype was seen only a few times. The V call is TRBV3-1, the J call TRBJ2-2; TRBD1 or TRBD2 may be the D gene (6 bases each). Trimming removed 1 base at V and 4 bases at J, with 13 bases between. The CDR3 runs 16 residues. The germline V gene encodes CDR1 LGHDT and CDR2 YNNKEL (reference sequence). CDR3 nucleotide sequence: TGTGCCAGCAGCCAAGTAGCAGGGGAGGCCACCGGGGAGCTGTTTTTT. Its protein product is CASSQVAGEATGELFF.

The V and J genes are TRBV27 and TRBJ2-3, with D maybe TRBD1 (5 bases). From germline, CDR1 is MNHEY and CDR2 SMNVEV (reference sequence). The CDR3 sequence is 18 residues long. V lost 7 bases, J lost 2 bases, and 25 bases lay in between. CDR3 amino acids: CASTRLRAPQGPTDTQYF. DNA for the CDR3: TGTGCCAGCACCCGTTTACGGGCCCCTCAGGGCCCCACAGATACGCAGTATTTT.

The chain is built from TRBV5-5 and TRBJ1-1; possibly TRBD1 for D (5 bases). The ends were cut back, 2 bases at V and 3 bases at J, with 11 bases in the middle. The CDR3 consists of 14 residues. The germline V gene has CDR1 SGHKS and CDR2 YYEKEE (reference sequence). The CDR3 loop is CASSLQVLDTEAFF. DNA for the CDR3: TGTGCCAGCAGCTTACAGGTACTGGACACTGAAGCTTTCTTT.

This chain links TRBV14 with TRBJ2-7; TRBD1 might be the D (6 bases). This CDR3 region has 13 residues. The germline CDR1 and CDR2 sequences are SGHDN and FVKESK. V was cut by 8 bases and J by 5 bases, with 16 bases left in between. Here the CDR3 reads CASAPTGFNEQYF. The CDR3, as DNA: TGTGCCAGCGCACCCACAGGGTTCAACGAGCAGTACTTC.

This sequence joins TRBV29-1 and TRBJ2-3; 10 nucleotides agree with TRBD2. The CDR3 is 13 residues long. V lost 7 bases, J lost 2 bases, and 3 bases stayed unmatched. The germline CDR1 and CDR2 sequences are SQVTM and ANQGSEA. CDR3 amino acids: CSASGGLTDTQYF. In nucleotides, the CDR3 is TGCAGCGCTAGCGGGGGCCTCACAGATACGCAGTATTTT.

This clonotype came up a few times. The chain has TRBV15 and TRBJ2-5; 11 nucleotides agree with TRBD2. The length of the CDR3 is 16 residues. CDR1 is LNHNV and CDR2 is YYDKDF in the germline V gene (reference sequence). V lost 5 bases to trimming and J lost 2 bases; unmatched junction nucleotides: 7. This CDR3 reads CATSLGLAGGQETQYF. As DNA, the CDR3 is TGTGCCACCAGCCTAGGGCTAGCGGGGGGTCAAGAGACCCAGTACTTC. Based on the CDR3 plus reference TRBV15 and TRBJ2-5, the full variable domain is DAMVIQNPRYQVTQFGKPVTLSCSQTLNHNVMYWYQQKSSQAPKLLFHYYDKDFNNEADTPDNFQSRRPNTSFCFLDIRSPGLGDTAMYLCATSLGLAGGQETQYFGPGTRLLVL.

This clonotype was recorded many times. V gene TRBV12-3 or TRBV12-4 combines with J gene TRBJ2-7, with a weak D call TRBD2 (5 bases). Trimming shortened V by 5 bases and J by 7 bases, and 9 bases separated the two germline ends. The CDR3 loop spans 11 amino acids. In DNA form, the CDR3 reads TGTGCCAGCAGTCCTCCGGGGGAGCAGTACTTC. Amino acid sequence: CASSPPGEQYF.

This clonotype was picked up a small number of times. The V and J genes are TRBV10-3 and TRBJ1-1; D is possibly TRBD1 (6 bases). V gave up 7 bases and J gave up 6 bases, with 21 bases separating them. In germline, CDR1 is ENHRY, CDR2 SYGVKD. CDR3 length equals 15 residues. This CDR3 reads CAIKDPQGRSPEAFF. In nucleotides, the CDR3 is TGTGCCATCAAAGATCCCCAGGGGCGCAGTCCTGAAGCTTTCTTT.

This clonotype occurred many times. The chain joins TRBV4-2 to TRBJ2-4, with TRBD2 matching 7 bases. This CDR3 comprises 17 residues. The junction had 10 bases not matched to a gene; V was cut back by 5 bases and J by 0 bases. Per germline, CDR1 LGHNA and CDR2 YNFKEQ. CDR3 in amino acids: CASSGREQTLAKNIQYF. The CDR3 DNA sequence: TGTGCCAGCAGCGGGCGGGAGCAAACCTTAGCCAAAAACATTCAGTACTTC.

This clonotype was seen more than once but under ten times. This sequence joins TRBV9 and TRBJ2-6; TRBD1 aligns across 7 bases. The CDR3 is 17 residues long. J lost 4 bases, V lost 3 bases, and 10 bases had no gene match. The germline V gene encodes CDR1 SGDLS and CDR2 YYNGEE. CDR3 loop: CASSEGTAPSGANVLTF. The CDR3 nucleotides read TGTGCCAGCAGCGAAGGGACAGCCCCAAGCGGGGCCAACGTCCTGACTTTC.

CDR3: CASSLGVTNEKLFF. The DNA of the CDR3 is TGTGCCAGCAGCCTGGGAGTCACTAATGAAAAACTGTTTTTT. The chain has TRBV7-8 and TRBJ1-4; no firm D call. There are 14 residues in the CDR3. Trimming took off 5 bases at V and 2 bases at J, with 9 bases between the two ends. The germline gives CDR1 SGHVS, CDR2 FQNEAQ.

This chain joins TRBV12-3 or TRBV12-4 and TRBJ2-2, with D possibly being TRBD1 or TRBD2 (5 bases each). The CDR3 loop spans 13 amino acids. Trimming shortened V by 4 bases and J by 4 bases, and 7 bases separated the two germline ends. The CDR3 here is CASSSGPTGELFF. CDR3 nucleotide sequence: TGTGCCAGCAGTTCGGGACCCACCGGGGAGCTGTTTTTT.

The CDR3 region is CASSLEAAGVYEQYF. In DNA, the CDR3 is TGTGCCAGCAGCTTAGAGGCGGCAGGGGTCTACGAGCAGTACTTC. J is TRBJ2-7 and V is TRBV11-3, with D tentatively TRBD1 (6 bases). Deletions cut 0 bases from V and 3 bases from J, with 12 bases between. Per the germline V gene, CDR1 is SGHNT and CDR2 is YENEEA. This CDR3 has 15 amino acids.

The V and J genes are TRBV20-1 and TRBJ1-1; no clear D. Germline assignment: CDR1 DFQATT and CDR2 SNEGSKA (reference sequence). The CDR3 extends over 12 amino acids. V lost 3 bases and J lost 8, with 13 bases in between. The CDR3 region has the DNA TGCAGTGCTAGGAGTATGCTGTCGGAAGCTTTCTTT. Encoded protein: CSARSMLSEAFF.

In this sample, this clonotype turned up a few times. V and J are TRBV29-1 and TRBJ2-2, with TRBD2 matching 12 bases. This CDR3 comprises 16 residues. V lost 3 bases and J lost 5; bases outside the gene matches: 7. Germline CDR1 is SQVTM and CDR2 is ANQGSEA. CDR3 bases: TGCAGCGTTGAGGCCTCACTAGCGGGAGGTACCGGGGAGCTGTTTTTT. Its protein is CSVEASLAGGTGELFF.

The DNA for the CDR3 is TGTGCCAGCAGTTATTTGGCTAGCGGCCAAGAGACCCAGTACTTC. Translation gives CASSYLASGQETQYF. The J gene is TRBJ2-5, the V gene TRBV6-2 or TRBV6-3; 7 nucleotides align to TRBD2. J was trimmed by 1 base and V by 3 bases; bases with no gene match: 5. There are 15 residues in the CDR3. Germline CDR1 and CDR2: MNHEY and SVGEGT.

The chain has TRBV7-9 and TRBJ2-5; TRBD1 or TRBD2 may be the D gene (5 bases each). The V gene lost 4 bases and the J gene lost 7 bases, with 13 bases spanning the gap. Germline-derived CDR1 and CDR2 are SEHNR and FQNEAQ (reference sequence). CDR3 size: 13 residues. The DNA of the CDR3 is TGTGCCAGCAGCTCCGGGACCACCGGGACCCAGTACTTC. Encoded protein: CASSSGTTGTQYF.

CDR3 sequence: CASSFRAGSGANVLTF. DNA of the CDR3: TGCGCCAGCAGCTTCAGGGCGGGCTCTGGGGCCAACGTCCTGACTTTC. The chain combines TRBV5-1 with TRBJ2-6, with D possibly being TRBD1 or TRBD2 (5 bases each). Germline CDR1 SGHRS, CDR2 YFSETQ. Trimming shortened V by 2 bases and J by 0 bases, and 9 bases separated the two germline ends. This CDR3 is built from 16 residues. Based on the CDR3 plus reference TRBV5-1 and TRBJ2-6, the full variable domain is KAGVTQTPRYLIKTRGQQVTLSCSPISGHRSVSWYQQTPGQGLQFLFEYFSETQRNKGNFPGRFSGRQFSNSRSEMNVSTLELGDSALYLCASSFRAGSGANVLTFGAGSRLTVL.

The CDR3 is CASSLAGPLPYEQYF. Here the CDR3 DNA reads TGCGCCAGCAGCTTGGCAGGACCACTTCCCTACGAGCAGTACTTC. The chain recombines TRBV5-1 with TRBJ2-7; D is ambiguous. Germline V gives CDR1 SGHRS, CDR2 YFSETQ. V lost 0 bases and J lost 2, with 12 bases in between. The length of the CDR3 is 15 residues.

In this sample, this clonotype turned up a few times. J is TRBJ2-7 and V is TRBV6-5, with 9 bases that match TRBD2. The germline V gene has CDR1 MNHEY and CDR2 SVGAGI. The J segment lost 2 bases and the V segment lost 0 bases, leaving 2 bases of the junction unmatched. The CDR3 is made up of 15 amino acids. In nucleotides, the CDR3 is TGTGCCAGCAGTTACTCGTCTAGCGGGACCTACGAGCAGTACTTC. It encodes CASSYSSSGTYEQYF.

In its sample, this clonotype was seen a few times. The chain has TRBV24-1 and TRBJ1-2, with D possibly being TRBD1 (5 bases). This CDR3 spans 15 amino acids. The V end was cut by 6 bases, the J end by 7 bases, with 20 bases between. Germline V CDR1 and CDR2: KGHDR, SFDVKD. CDR3 amino acids: CATSPEVTDLSGYTF. CDR3 bases: TGTGCCACCAGTCCTGAGGTGACAGACCTGTCTGGCTACACCTTC.

This clonotype was recorded a few times. V gene TRBV5-1 combines with J gene TRBJ2-1; no firm D call. The V gene lost 0 bases and the J gene lost 8 bases, with 9 bases spanning the gap. The CDR3 runs to 13 residues. Germline CDR1 is SGHRS and CDR2 is YFSETQ. CDR3 sequence (DNA): TGCGCCAGCAGCTTGGATACCAGCGATGAGCAGTTCTTC. Its protein product is CASSLDTSDEQFF. The complete variable domain, with remaining parts taken from reference TRBV5-1 and TRBJ2-1, reads KAGVTQTPRYLIKTRGQQVTLSCSPISGHRSVSWYQQTPGQGLQFLFEYFSETQRNKGNFPGRFSGRQFSNSRSEMNVSTLELGDSALYLCASSLDTSDEQFFGPGTRLTVL.

The chain joins TRBV6-2 or TRBV6-3 to TRBJ2-5; D possibly corresponds to TRBD1 (5 bases). Per germline, CDR1 MNHEY and CDR2 SVGEGT. V dropped 1 base and J dropped 2 bases, with 8 bases sitting between them. The CDR3 spans 14 residues. CDR3 sequence reads: CASSYFDRQETQYF. In DNA, the CDR3 is TGTGCCAGCAGTTACTTCGACAGACAAGAGACCCAGTACTTC.

This clonotype was observed a few times. The chain uses TRBV10-3 and TRBJ2-1; D unresolved. Germline CDR1 and CDR2: ENHRY and SYGVKD. This CDR3 spans 12 amino acids. V was trimmed by 6 bases and J by 7 bases, leaving 10 bases between them. For the CDR3, the DNA is TGTGCCATCAGGGACGAGGTAAATGAGCAGTTCTTC. Translating it yields CAIRDEVNEQFF.

This chain uses TRBV20-1 with TRBJ1-1; D is unresolved. Germline loops: CDR1 DFQATT, CDR2 SNEGSKA (reference sequence). Trimming removed 3 bases at V and 3 bases at J, with 14 bases between. The CDR3 length is 14 residues. CDR3 sequence (DNA): TGCAGTGCTAGCCCGGGAAGGTGGGACACTGAAGCTTTCTTT. Amino acid sequence: CSASPGRWDTEAFF.